These 32 T cell receptor beta chains came from one sample sequenced in a study of tumor and adjacent non-tumor tissue in lung cancer. This sample's RNA came from whole unsorted tissue. More than 3 cm separated this lung sample from the edge of the tumor. A modified ARM-PCR protocol with three rounds of nested PCR amplified TCRbeta. TCRdb independently ran MiXCR on the multiplex PCR reads; one entry per CDR3 protein. The sample records 45,000 to 65,000 distinct CDR3 sequences, around two thirds being singletons. Input material: distant non-tumor lung tissue. Receptors were obtained from a woman aged 55-69 years with non-small cell lung cancer.

The sample holds a few counts of this clonotype. The chain combines TRBV5-1 with TRBJ2-3; D possibly corresponds to TRBD2 (7 bases). V was clipped by 3 bases and J by 0 bases, with 17 bases between them. Germline values: CDR1 SGHRS, CDR2 YFSETQ. The CDR3 length is 17 residues. CDR3 amino acids: CASSSNNGGPSTDTQYF. The CDR3 region has the DNA TGCGCCAGCAGCTCAAACAACGGGGGGCCCAGCACAGATACGCAGTATTTT.

About this clonotype itself: At one boundary the junction diverges from the germline segment, which might be a read error. V is TRBV5-4 and J is TRBJ1-2, with D possibly being TRBD1 (5 bases). CDR1 SGHNT and CDR2 YYREEE come from the germline V gene (reference sequence). The CDR3 loop spans 14 amino acids. The CDR3 reads CTSSSGQLNYGYTF. CDR3 sequence (DNA): TGTACCAGCAGCTCAGGACAACTTAACTATGGCTACACCTTC.

This clonotype was seen only once. V and J are TRBV5-8 and TRBJ2-2; 8 nucleotides align to TRBD2. J was trimmed by 5 bases and V by 4 bases; bases with no gene match: 7. Germline CDR1 and CDR2: SGHTS and YDEGEE. The CDR3 is made up of 15 amino acids. The CDR3 here is CASSEGLARTGELFF. CDR3 coding DNA: TGTGCCAGCAGCGAAGGACTAGCCCGGACCGGGGAGCTGTTTTTT.

This clonotype was recorded a few times. A single base separates this from a much larger clone, so it may be a read error. The chain couples TRBV5-4 to TRBJ1-1; unclear D gene. The CDR3 spans 13 residues. CDR1 is SGHNT, CDR2 YYREEE, per germline (reference sequence). The CDR3 coding sequence is TGTGCCAGCAGCTTGGAGCCCTTCACTGAAACTTTCTTT. It encodes CASSLEPFTETFF.

Ten or more counts support this clonotype. Possible read error: a much larger clone is one base away. The V gene is TRBV4-3, the J gene TRBJ2-2; 11 bases match TRBD2. The CDR3 is 16 residues long. Germline V CDR1 and CDR2: LGHNA, YSLEER. CDR3 sequence: CASSQQLAGVAGGLFF. In DNA form, the CDR3 reads TGCGCCAGCAGCCAACAACTAGCGGGAGTTGCCGGGGGGCTGTTTTTT.

Details on this clonotype: A read error is likely, as this CDR3 ends without the conserved phenylalanine or tryptophan. The rearrangement links TRBV6-6 to TRBJ2-7; 9 bases are a match to TRBD1. Looked up from germline, CDR1 is MNHNY and CDR2 is SVGAGI (reference sequence). CDR3 length: 15 amino acids. The CDR3 reads CASSRQTGGVYAQYL. CDR3 DNA: TGTGCCAGCAGTCGCCAGACAGGGGGAGTCTACGCGCAGTACCTC.

About this clonotype: Germline is not matched at one junction end, which may reflect a read error. The chain recombines TRBV5-1 with TRBJ2-5; 10 bases are shared with TRBD2. Germline lookup yields CDR1 SGHRS and CDR2 YFSETQ. The CDR3 is made up of 16 amino acids. CDR3 sequence reads: CASSWTSGTSGETQYF. Here the CDR3 DNA reads TGCGCCAGCAGCTGGACTAGCGGAACATCCGGGGAGACCCAGTATTTC.

Remarks on this clonotype: The CDR3 carries no conserved terminal phenylalanine or tryptophan, so it likely arises from a read error. The V and J genes are TRBV4-2 and TRBJ2-7; tentative D call: TRBD1 (7 bases). The CDR3 contains 15 residues. The germline CDR1 and CDR2 sequences are LGHNA and YNFKEQ. V was cut by 6 bases and J by 3 bases, with 18 bases left in between. The CDR3, as DNA: TGTGCCAGCAGTCAGGGGGAGGCAGGCCTCTACGAGCAGTACATC. This encodes CASSQGEAGLYEQYI.

As regards this clonotype: A read error is possible here, since a much larger clone lies one base away. The chain recombines TRBV10-3 with TRBJ1-1; 7 bases fit TRBD1. V trimming: 10 bases; J trimming: 3 bases; junction bases outside the gene matches: 8. Germline assignment: CDR1 ENHRY and CDR2 SYGVKD. The CDR3 is made up of 13 amino acids. In DNA, the CDR3 is TGTGCCACCAGAGTCGACAGGGACACTGAAGCTTTCTTT. This translates into CATRVDRDTEAFF.

For this clonotype: No conserved phenylalanine or tryptophan is present at the end of the CDR3, so a read error is the likely explanation. The limits of the CDR3 on the DNA are not certain, so only TCRdb's listed CDR3 is given. The chain carries TRBV12-3 or TRBV12-4 and TRBJ2-6; the table's TRBD1 call for D was not verified on the DNA. The CDR3 has 16 amino acids, counting both end residues. The CDR3 is CASSGGRASGANVMTL.

Points on this clonotype: No conserved phenylalanine or tryptophan ends this CDR3, so it is likely a read error. Because the CDR3's place on the DNA is in doubt, the DNA is left out and the CDR3 is given as listed by TCRdb. The rearrangement links TRBV4-3 to TRBJ1-1. Ends included, the CDR3 has 14 residues. Looked up from germline, CDR1 is LGHNA and CDR2 is YSLEER. The CDR3 spells CTSSQGVRNIEAFL.

This chain links TRBV29-1 with TRBJ1-1, with D possibly being TRBD1 (6 bases). The CDR3 contains 14 residues. Deletions cut 5 bases from V and 1 base from J, with 14 bases between. The V gene's germline CDR1 is SQVTM and CDR2 ANQGSEA. The CDR3 is CSVLGGGSNTEAFF. The CDR3 DNA reads as TGCAGCGTTCTGGGAGGGGGGTCGAACACTGAAGCTTTCTTT. The whole variable domain, remainder taken from reference TRBV29-1 and TRBJ1-1, is SAVISQKPSRDICQRGTSLTIQCQVDSQVTMMFWYRQQPGQSLTLIATANQGSEATYESGFVIDKFPISRPNLTFSTLTVSNMSPEDSSIYLCSVLGGGSNTEAFFGQGTRLTVV.

Concerning this clonotype: A junction boundary mismatches the germline segment, possibly from a read error. The chain has TRBV12-3 or TRBV12-4 and TRBJ1-1; tentative D call: TRBD1 (6 bases). This CDR3 region has 14 residues. The DNA for the CDR3 is TGTGCCAGCAGTTTAGGGACAGTGAACACTGAAGTTTTCTTT. Translating it yields CASSLGTVNTEVFF.

This chain joins TRBV30 and TRBJ2-7, with D possibly TRBD2 on 6 matching bases. Germline assignment: CDR1 GTSNPN and CDR2 SVGIG (reference sequence). V shed 4 bases and J shed 4 bases, with 20 bases lying between them. This CDR3 contains 15 residues. Here the CDR3 reads CAWTKELPGVYEQYF. CDR3 sequence (DNA): TGTGCCTGGACCAAGGAACTACCGGGAGTTTACGAGCAGTACTTC. Filled out from reference TRBV30 and TRBJ2-7, the complete variable domain reads SQTIHQWPATLVQPVGSPLSLECTVEGTSNPNLYWYRQAAGRGLQLLFYSVGIGQISSEVPQNLSASRPQDRQFILSSKKLLLSDSGFYLCAWTKELPGVYEQYFGPGTRLTVT.

Comment on this clonotype: It is likely a read error, because the conserved phenylalanine at the end of the CDR3 is missing. This chain joins TRBV6-2 or TRBV6-3 and TRBJ1-5; D is ambiguous. V lost 4 bases and J 2 bases, leaving 6 bases between the germline ends. The CDR3 is made up of 13 amino acids. CDR1 and CDR2 from the germline V gene are MNHEY and SVGEGT. The CDR3 protein is CASSSQGNQPQHL. In nucleotides, the CDR3 is TGTGCCAGCAGTTCCCAAGGCAATCAGCCCCAGCATTTA.

For this clonotype: An end of the junction does not agree with germline; a read error may underlie this. This chain joins TRBV6-2 or TRBV6-3 and TRBJ2-2; 8 positions match TRBD2. The CDR3 runs to 14 residues. The germline gives CDR1 MNHEY, CDR2 SVGEGT. The CDR3 DNA is TGTGCCAGCAGGGGACTAGAGAACACCGTGGAGCTGATTTTT. Its translation: CASRGLENTVELIF.

With regard to this clonotype: One end of the junction does not line up with germline, which may come from a read error. This chain uses TRBV12-3 or TRBV12-4 with TRBJ1-1; D remains unclear. The CDR3 loop spans 13 amino acids. The CDR3 DNA sequence: TGTGTCAGCAGTTTATCGGTGGACACTGAAGCTTTCTTT. Amino acid sequence: CVSSLSVDTEAFF.

Comments on this clonotype: One junction end disagrees with the germline gene, perhaps due to a read error. The V gene is TRBV6-6, the J gene TRBJ1-6; D is uncertain. Per the germline V gene, CDR1 is MNHNY and CDR2 is SVGAGI (reference sequence). The CDR3 extends over 17 amino acids. This chain's CDR3 is CASSFDEESTYKSLLHF. The CDR3 coding sequence is TGTGCCAGCAGTTTTGATGAAGAGAGCACCTATAAATCACTCCTCCACTTT.

Details on this clonotype: An end of the junction does not agree with germline; a read error may underlie this. J is TRBJ2-1 and V is TRBV6-2 or TRBV6-3; maybe TRBD2 (5 bases). The V gene's germline CDR1 is MNHEY and CDR2 SVGEGT. This CDR3 spans 15 amino acids. CDR3 nucleotide sequence: TGTGCCAGCAGCCAAAGACGGGAAGGTTACAATAAGCAGCTCTTC. Protein sequence: CASSQRREGYNKQLF.

In this sample, this clonotype is medium-sized. The chain joins TRBV29-1 to TRBJ1-1; a possible D gene is TRBD1 (6 bases). CDR3 length: 12 residues. Per the germline V gene, CDR1 is SQVTM and CDR2 is ANQGSEA. Trimming cost V 7 bases and J 7 bases, with 16 bases left between them. In DNA form, the CDR3 reads TGCAGCGCTTCCCTCCGGGACAATGAAGCTTTCTTT. This encodes CSASLRDNEAFF.

This clonotype was counted ten times or more. The rearrangement links TRBV6-6 to TRBJ2-1; 11 positions agree with TRBD1. The CDR3 loop spans 16 amino acids. Germline V gives CDR1 MNHNY, CDR2 SVGAGI (reference sequence). V trimming: 6 bases; J trimming: 6 bases; junction bases outside the gene matches: 10. The CDR3 is CASSRRTGTGGNEQFF. CDR3 nucleotide sequence: TGTGCCAGCAGCCGAAGAACCGGGACAGGGGGCAATGAGCAGTTCTTC.

To note about this clonotype: Since a much larger clone is just one base distant, this may be a read error. The chain links TRBV5-1 to TRBJ2-1; TRBD2 matches at 14 bases. There are 15 residues in the CDR3. Germline CDR1 is SGHRS and CDR2 is YFSETQ. CDR3 DNA: TGCGTCAGCAGCACAGGGACTAGCGGGAGCGTTGAGCAGTTCTTC. Its translation is CVSSTGTSGSVEQFF.

V is TRBV2 and J is TRBJ2-3; 7 bases match TRBD2. Germline-derived CDR1 and CDR2 are SNHLY and FYNNEI. The CDR3 is made up of 15 amino acids. Trimming cost V 6 bases and J 0 bases; bases outside gene matches: 6. In nucleotides, the CDR3 is TGTGCCAGCAGATTACTAGCGACTAGCACAGATACGCAGTATTTT. Residues: CASRLLATSTDTQYF.

Concerning this clonotype: Germline and junction disagree at one end, which may indicate a read error. The chain employs TRBV5-5 and TRBJ2-5, with a possible D match to TRBD2 (6 bases). This CDR3 spans 15 amino acids. CDR1 and CDR2 from the germline V gene are SGHKS and YYEKEE (reference sequence). The CDR3 reads CTSSLDRGHREAQYF. The CDR3 nucleotides are TGTACCAGCAGCTTGGATAGGGGTCATAGGGAGGCCCAGTATTTC.

This clonotype was detected many times. V and J are TRBV13 and TRBJ1-2, with 9 bases matching TRBD1. Per the germline V gene, CDR1 is PRHDT and CDR2 is FYEKMQ (reference sequence). The length of the CDR3 is 15 residues. Trimming at V came to 5 bases and at J to 7 bases, leaving 11 bases not matched to a gene. The CDR3 spells CASSRATGGGGGYTF. The CDR3 DNA sequence: TGTGCCAGCAGCCGCGCAACAGGGGGCGGGGGTGGCTACACCTTC.

The V call is TRBV28, the J call TRBJ2-1, with D hard to call. The ends were cut back, 5 bases at V and 4 bases at J, with 18 bases in the middle. The CDR3 is 16 residues long. The germline gives CDR1 MDHEN, CDR2 SYDVKM. DNA of the CDR3: TGTGCCAGCAGTCACCATGACCACAGAACGTACAATGAGCAGTTCTTC. It encodes CASSHHDHRTYNEQFF. Drawing the rest from reference TRBV28 and TRBJ2-1, the complete variable domain is DVKVTQSSRYLVKRTGEKVFLECVQDMDHENMFWYRQDPGLGLRLIYFSYDVKMKEKGDIPEGYSVSREKKERFSLILESASTNQTSMYLCASSHHDHRTYNEQFFGPGTRLTVL.

By proportion, this clonotype is medium-sized. The V call is TRBV29-1, the J call TRBJ1-1, with D maybe TRBD1 (5 bases). V was trimmed by 6 bases and J by 5 bases, leaving 13 bases between them. Germline V CDR1 and CDR2: SQVTM, ANQGSEA. This CDR3 contains 12 residues. The CDR3 nucleotides read TGCAGCGTCAGGGTCAGGGATACTGAAGCTTTCTTT. Residues: CSVRVRDTEAFF.

About this clonotype: This CDR3 fails to terminate in the conserved phenylalanine or tryptophan, so it likely reflects a read error. V and J are TRBV10-2 and TRBJ1-1, with D uncertain. Germline CDR1 reads WSHSY; CDR2 reads SAAADI. The CDR3 sequence is 12 residues long. The CDR3 DNA sequence: TGCGTCACCCAACTCGGGAACACTGAAGCTTTCTCT. Its protein product is CVTQLGNTEAFS.

For this clonotype: A much larger clone differs by one base, so this may be a read error. The chain carries TRBV12-3 or TRBV12-4 and TRBJ2-7; 10 bases line up with TRBD1. The CDR3 covers 14 residues. Here the CDR3 DNA reads TGTACCAGCAGCCACTGGGACAGGGGTTACGAGCAGTACTTC. Encoded protein: CTSSHWDRGYEQYF.

Remarks on this clonotype: One end of the junction is discordant with germline, which a read error may explain. V gene TRBV6-2 or TRBV6-3 combines with J gene TRBJ2-2; D might be TRBD2 (5 bases). The CDR3 runs 17 residues. The germline V gene has CDR1 MNHEY and CDR2 SVGEGT. The CDR3 region is CASSYTQQRADIGVLFF. In DNA form, the CDR3 reads TGTGCCAGCAGTTATACCCAACAGAGGGCCGACATCGGGGTGCTGTTTTTT.

There are a few counts of this clonotype. It may be a read error: a sequence one base away is much more abundant. This chain links TRBV30 with TRBJ2-5, with D possibly being TRBD2 (6 bases). There are 15 residues in the CDR3. Per germline, CDR1 GTSNPN and CDR2 SVGIG (reference sequence). CDR3 DNA: TGTGCCTGGAGTCGCGGGACTCGGTACCATGAGACCCAGTACTTC. The encoded protein is CAWSRGTRYHETQYF.

Details on this clonotype: The conserved final phenylalanine or tryptophan is absent from the CDR3, which likely points to a read error. The CDR3: CASSYGGADTRELFY. CDR3 nucleotide sequence: TGTGCCAGTAGTTACGGGGGGGCTGACACCCGGGAGCTGTTTTAT. The chain uses TRBV6-2 or TRBV6-3 and TRBJ2-2; 8 bases map to TRBD2. The CDR3 consists of 15 residues. The germline V gene has CDR1 MNHEY and CDR2 SVGEGT.